This T cell receptor beta chain is from a study of T cell responses to AZD1222 COVID-19 vaccine. Looking at the study overall: Second-dose groups at about 4 or about 12 weeks were pooled. Whole-study findings and limits: Repertoire sampling happened only post peak T cell response. Spike was spanned by vaccine-associated CD4 TCRs, which were dominant at 160-218 and 743-854. Baseline seropositives among AZD1222 recipients totaled only five or six.

Losses at the gene ends were 4 bases for V and 3 bases for J; bases not matched to a gene: 4. The CDR3 runs 15 residues. Germline V gene data show CDR1 as SEHNR and CDR2 as FQNEAQ (reference sequence). Method: immunoSEQ multiplex PCR; TCRdb's copy keeps in-frame clones and lacks some. The sample carries roughly 120,000 clones, about 90% recorded once. To note about this clone: What it binds is not known.

The chain has TRBV7-9 and TRBJ2-5, with TRBD2 matching 11 bases. This receptor was identified in an adult in good health. This specimen was peripheral blood, taken on day 0 of AZD1222 vaccination. The CDR3 coding sequence is TGTGCCAGCAGCTACACTAGCGGGGGAGAAGAGACCCAGTACTTC. Its translation: CASSYTSGGEETQYF.